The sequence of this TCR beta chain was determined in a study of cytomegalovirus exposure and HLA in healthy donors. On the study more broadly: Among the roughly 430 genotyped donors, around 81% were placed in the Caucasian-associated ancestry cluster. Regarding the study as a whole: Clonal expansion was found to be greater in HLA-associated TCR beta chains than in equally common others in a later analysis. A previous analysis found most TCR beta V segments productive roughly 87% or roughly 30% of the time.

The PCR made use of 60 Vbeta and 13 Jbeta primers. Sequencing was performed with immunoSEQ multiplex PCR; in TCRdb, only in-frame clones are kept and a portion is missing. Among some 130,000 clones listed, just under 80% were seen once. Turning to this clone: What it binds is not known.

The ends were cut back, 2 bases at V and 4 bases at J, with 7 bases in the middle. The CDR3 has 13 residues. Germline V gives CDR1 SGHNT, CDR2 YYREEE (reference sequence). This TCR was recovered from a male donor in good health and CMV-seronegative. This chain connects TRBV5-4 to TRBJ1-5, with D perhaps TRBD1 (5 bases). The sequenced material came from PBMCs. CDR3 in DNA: TGTGCCAGCAGCTTAGGGGTTAATCAGCCCCAGCATTTT. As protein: CASSLGVNQPQHF.